This T cell receptor (beta chain) was obtained from a study of blood T cell repertoires in COVID-19. For the study at large: Samples came from the United States, Italy and Spain, spanning acute and convalescent COVID-19. T cells, B-cell-depleted T cells, or PBMCs supplied cDNA or gDNA.

How the authors handled the data: Amplification of reference gene primers was used by the study to estimate nucleated cell counts. Produced via immunoSEQ multiplex PCR; TCRdb's table is partial and in-frame only. V and J calls and clone size are copied from that table; D and trimming were computed from the DNA. The table has around 160,000 clones, 85% to 95% seen once; the top ten hold 1.5% to 2.5%. Seattle's enrolled individuals joined amid active infection and were then monitored longitudinally. Germline lookup yields CDR1 LGHNA and CDR2 YSLEER. The CDR3 consists of 13 residues. V lost 8 bases, J lost 9 bases, and 17 bases lay in between.

This TCR was recovered from an older woman with COVID-19, enrolled during active disease. The sample consisted of peripheral blood. The rearrangement links TRBV4-3 to TRBJ2-1; D perhaps matches TRBD2 (5 bases). The CDR3: CASSVRGLAEQFF. In DNA form, the CDR3 reads TGCGCCAGCTCAGTTCGAGGGCTCGCTGAGCAGTTCTTC.